Each of the 3 T cell receptor beta chains below was sequenced from the same sample in a study of blood T cell repertoires in COVID-19. The table came from immunoSEQ multiplex PCR; TCRdb's copy has only in-frame clones and leaves some out. The sample has about 240,000 clones; around 86% are singletons. Sequencing was done on a sample of peripheral blood. Receptors originate from a woman in her seventies with active or convalescent COVID-19.

V gene TRBV11-2 combines with J gene TRBJ2-3, with 9 bases lining up with TRBD2. Germline lookup yields CDR1 SGHAT and CDR2 FQNNGV. The CDR3 extends over 17 amino acids. The V segment lost 1 base and the J segment 0 bases; nucleotides outside the gene matches: 5. The CDR3 DNA sequence: TGTGCCAGCAGCTTAGGGTGGCGGGGGGGAAGCACAGATACGCAGTATTTT. This translates into CASSLGWRGGSTDTQYF.

V usage is TRBV6-5 and J usage is TRBJ1-6, with 7 bases aligning to TRBD1. In germline, CDR1 is MNHEY, CDR2 SVGAGI. This CDR3 has 15 residues. V gave up 7 bases and J gave up 9 bases; unmatched junction bases: 12. CDR3 residues: CASKLDRVLGSPLHF. DNA for the CDR3: TGTGCCAGCAAACTTGACAGGGTTCTGGGTTCACCCCTCCACTTT.

The CDR3 is CASTIGTGRSPLHF. The CDR3 bases are TGTGCCAGCACCATTGGGACAGGGAGGTCACCCCTCCACTTT. This chain joins TRBV16 and TRBJ1-6; 9 bases map to TRBD1. The CDR3 runs to 14 residues. V gave up 7 bases and J gave up 10 bases; unmatched junction bases: 8. CDR1 KGHSY and CDR2 FQNENV come from the germline V gene.